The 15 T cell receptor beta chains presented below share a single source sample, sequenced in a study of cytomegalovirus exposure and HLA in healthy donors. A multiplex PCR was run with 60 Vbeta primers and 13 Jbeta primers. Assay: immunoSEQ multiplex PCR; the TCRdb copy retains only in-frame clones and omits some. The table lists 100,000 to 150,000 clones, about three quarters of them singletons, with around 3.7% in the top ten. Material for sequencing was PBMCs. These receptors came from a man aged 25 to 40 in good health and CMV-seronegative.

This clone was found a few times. The CDR3 protein is CASSTQQIDRGSYEQYF. The CDR3 DNA reads TGTGCCAGCAGCACCCAACAAATAGACAGAGGCTCCTACGAGCAGTACTTC. J is TRBJ2-7 and V is TRBV14; maybe TRBD1 (5 bases). This CDR3 has 17 amino acids. V lost 5 bases and J lost 0, with 20 bases in between. CDR1 SGHDN and CDR2 FVKESK come from the germline V gene.

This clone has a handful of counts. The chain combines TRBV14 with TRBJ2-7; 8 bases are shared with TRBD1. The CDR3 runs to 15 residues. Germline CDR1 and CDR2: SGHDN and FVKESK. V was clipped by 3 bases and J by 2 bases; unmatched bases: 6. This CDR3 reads CASSQDRVGAYEQYF. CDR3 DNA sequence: TGTGCCAGCAGCCAGGACAGGGTTGGCGCCTACGAGCAGTACTTC.

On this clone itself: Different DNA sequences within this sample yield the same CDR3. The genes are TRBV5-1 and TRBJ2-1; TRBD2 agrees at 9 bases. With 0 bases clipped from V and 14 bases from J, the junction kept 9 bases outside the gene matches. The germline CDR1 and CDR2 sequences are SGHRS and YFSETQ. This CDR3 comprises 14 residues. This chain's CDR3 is CASSLETSGLQEFF. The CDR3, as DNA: TGCGCCAGCAGCTTGGAAACTAGCGGGCTCCAGGAGTTCTTC.

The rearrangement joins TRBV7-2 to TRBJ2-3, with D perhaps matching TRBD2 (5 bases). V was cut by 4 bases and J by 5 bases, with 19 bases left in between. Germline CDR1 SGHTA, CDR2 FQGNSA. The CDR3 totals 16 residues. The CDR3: CASSSSGIGVVDTQYF. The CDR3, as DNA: TGTGCCAGCAGCTCGTCCGGGATTGGGGTGGTAGATACGCAGTATTTT.

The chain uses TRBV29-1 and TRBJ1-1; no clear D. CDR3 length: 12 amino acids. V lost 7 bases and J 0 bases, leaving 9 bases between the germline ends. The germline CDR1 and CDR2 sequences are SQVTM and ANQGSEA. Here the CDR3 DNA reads TGCAGCGCCCGGACTGTGAACACTGAAGCTTTCTTT. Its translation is CSARTVNTEAFF.

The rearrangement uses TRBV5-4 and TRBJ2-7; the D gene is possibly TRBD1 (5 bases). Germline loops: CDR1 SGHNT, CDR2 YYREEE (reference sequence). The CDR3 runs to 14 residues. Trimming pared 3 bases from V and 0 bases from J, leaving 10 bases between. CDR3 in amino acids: CASSSRQSSYEQYF. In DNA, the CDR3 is TGTGCCAGCAGCTCGCGACAGAGCTCCTACGAGCAGTACTTC.

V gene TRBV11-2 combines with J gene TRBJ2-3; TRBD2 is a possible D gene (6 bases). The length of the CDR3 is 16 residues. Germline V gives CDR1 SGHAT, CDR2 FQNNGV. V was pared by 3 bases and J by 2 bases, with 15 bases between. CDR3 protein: CASSFSPRGVTDTQYF. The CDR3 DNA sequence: TGTGCCAGCAGCTTTAGTCCCCGCGGGGTCACAGATACGCAGTATTTT.

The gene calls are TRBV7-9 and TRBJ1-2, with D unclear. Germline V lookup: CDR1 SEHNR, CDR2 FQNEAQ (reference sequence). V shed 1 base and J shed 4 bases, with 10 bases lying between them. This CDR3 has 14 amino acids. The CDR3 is CASSLGAVSYGYTF. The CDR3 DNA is TGTGCCAGCAGCTTAGGGGCTGTCAGCTATGGCTACACCTTC.

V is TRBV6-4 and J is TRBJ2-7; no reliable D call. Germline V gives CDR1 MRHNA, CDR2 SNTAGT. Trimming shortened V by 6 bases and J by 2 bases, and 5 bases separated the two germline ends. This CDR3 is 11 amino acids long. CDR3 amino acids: CASRRPYEQYF. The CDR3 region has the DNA TGTGCCAGCAGGCGCCCCTACGAGCAGTACTTC.

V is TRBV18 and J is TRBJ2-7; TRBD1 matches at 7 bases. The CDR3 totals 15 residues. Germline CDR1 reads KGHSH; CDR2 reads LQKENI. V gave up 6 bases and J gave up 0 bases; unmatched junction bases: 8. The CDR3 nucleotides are TGTGCCAGCTCCCCTGGACAGGCGAGCTCCTACGAGCAGTACTTC. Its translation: CASSPGQASSYEQYF.

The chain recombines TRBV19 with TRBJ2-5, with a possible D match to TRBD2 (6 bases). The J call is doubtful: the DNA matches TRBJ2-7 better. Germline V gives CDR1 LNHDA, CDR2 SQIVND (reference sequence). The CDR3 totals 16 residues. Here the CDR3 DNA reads TGTGCCAGTAGTCCACTTAGCGGCCACCCCTCCTACGAGCAGTACTTC. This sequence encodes CASSPLSGHPSYEQYF.

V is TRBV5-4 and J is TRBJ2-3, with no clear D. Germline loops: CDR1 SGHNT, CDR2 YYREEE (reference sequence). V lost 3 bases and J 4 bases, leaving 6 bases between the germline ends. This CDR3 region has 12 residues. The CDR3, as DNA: TGTGCCAGCAGCTCATTTCCAGATACGCAGTATTTT. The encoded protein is CASSSFPDTQYF.

CDR3 sequence (DNA): TGTGCCAGCAGCGTTAGCGGGGGGGTACAAGAGACCCAGTACTTC. Translating it yields CASSVSGGVQETQYF. The chain couples TRBV7-9 to TRBJ2-5; 11 bases line up with TRBD2. The CDR3 contains 15 residues. V shed 5 bases and J 2 bases; nucleotides not matched to a gene: 4. Germline V gives CDR1 SEHNR, CDR2 FQNEAQ (reference sequence).

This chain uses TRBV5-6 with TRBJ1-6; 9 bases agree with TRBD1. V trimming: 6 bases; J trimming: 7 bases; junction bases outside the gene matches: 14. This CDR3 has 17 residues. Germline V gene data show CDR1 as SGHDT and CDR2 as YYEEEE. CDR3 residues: CASTTQGQGIPNSPLHF. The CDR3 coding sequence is TGTGCCAGCACAACTCAGGGACAGGGTATCCCCAATTCACCCCTCCACTTT.

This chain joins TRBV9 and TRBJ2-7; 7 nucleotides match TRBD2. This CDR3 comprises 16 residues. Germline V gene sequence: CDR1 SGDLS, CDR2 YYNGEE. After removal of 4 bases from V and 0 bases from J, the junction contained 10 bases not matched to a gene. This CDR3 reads CASSPRGAGISYEQYF. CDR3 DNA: TGTGCCAGCAGCCCAAGGGGAGCGGGAATCTCCTACGAGCAGTACTTC. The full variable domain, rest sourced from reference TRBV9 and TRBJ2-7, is DSGVTQTPKHLITATGQRVTLRCSPRSGDLSVYWYQQSLDQGLQFLIQYYNGEERAKGNILERFSAQQFPDLHSELNLSSLELGDSALYFCASSPRGAGISYEQYFGPGTRLTVT.